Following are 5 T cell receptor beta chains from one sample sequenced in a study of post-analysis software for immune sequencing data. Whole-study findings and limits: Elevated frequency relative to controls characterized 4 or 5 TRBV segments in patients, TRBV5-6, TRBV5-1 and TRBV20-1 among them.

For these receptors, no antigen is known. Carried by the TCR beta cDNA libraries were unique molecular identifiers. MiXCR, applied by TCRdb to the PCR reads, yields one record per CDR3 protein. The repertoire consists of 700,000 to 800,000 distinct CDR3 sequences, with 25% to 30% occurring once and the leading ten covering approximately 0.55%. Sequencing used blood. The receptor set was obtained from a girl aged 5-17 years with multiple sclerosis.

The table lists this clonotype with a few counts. CDR3 DNA sequence: TGTGCCAGCAGCCAAGGCCCGACGGGGCGAAGCACAGATACGCAGTATTTT. Translation gives CASSQGPTGRSTDTQYF. V usage is TRBV3-1 and J usage is TRBJ2-3; D possibly matches TRBD1 or TRBD2 (5 bases each). Germline V gene data show CDR1 as LGHDT and CDR2 as YNNKEL (reference sequence). Deletions cut 1 base from V and 0 bases from J, with 14 bases between. This CDR3 contains 17 residues.

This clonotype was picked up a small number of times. The CDR3 loop is CASSLEATSGGEQYF. The CDR3 coding sequence is TGCGCCAGCAGCTTGGAGGCGACTAGCGGTGGCGAGCAGTACTTC. The rearrangement joins TRBV5-1 to TRBJ2-7; TRBD2 aligns across 9 bases. V shed 0 bases and J 6 bases; nucleotides not matched to a gene: 7. From germline, CDR1 is SGHRS and CDR2 YFSETQ. CDR3 size: 15 residues.

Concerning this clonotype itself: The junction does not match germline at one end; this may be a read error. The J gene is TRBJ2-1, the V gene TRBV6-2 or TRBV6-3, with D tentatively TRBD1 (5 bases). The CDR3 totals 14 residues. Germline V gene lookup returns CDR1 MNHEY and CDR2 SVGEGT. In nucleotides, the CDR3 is TGTGCCAGCAGTTACTCGGGGCCCCAGAATGGGCAGTTCTTC. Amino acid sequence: CASSYSGPQNGQFF.

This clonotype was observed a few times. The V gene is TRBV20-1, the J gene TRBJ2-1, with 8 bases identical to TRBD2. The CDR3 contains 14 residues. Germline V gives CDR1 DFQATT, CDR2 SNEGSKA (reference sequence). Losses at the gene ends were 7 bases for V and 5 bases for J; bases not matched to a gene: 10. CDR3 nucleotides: TGCAGTGGCACCACTAGCGGAGCCGACAATGAGCAGTTCTTC. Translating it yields CSGTTSGADNEQFF.

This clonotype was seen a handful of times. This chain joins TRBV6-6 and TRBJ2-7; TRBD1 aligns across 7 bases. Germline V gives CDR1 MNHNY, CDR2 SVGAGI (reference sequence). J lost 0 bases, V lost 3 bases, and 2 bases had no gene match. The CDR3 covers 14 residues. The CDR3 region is CASSYRDSSYEQYF. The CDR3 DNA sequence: TGTGCCAGCAGTTATCGGGACAGCTCCTACGAGCAGTACTTC.